The sequence of this T cell receptor beta chain was determined in a study of cytomegalovirus exposure and HLA in healthy donors (TCRdb year 2017). With regard to the full study: An earlier analysis of roughly 500 of the donors reported approximately 270 Gb of sequence data and 117 million unique TCR beta sequences from about 179 million T cells. Roughly 300 gigabases of sequencing data and around 85 million unique TCR sequences made up an early release that covered approximately 700 HLA-typed donors. Among the approximately 420 genotyped donors, around 81% belonged to the genetic ancestry cluster associated with self-reported Caucasian donors. The aim of the study was to test whether cataloging public T cell receptors could identify signatures of past pathogen exposure. The study profiled the T cell repertoires of hundreds of subjects by immunosequencing and related them to cytomegalovirus serostatus. A separate validation cohort of roughly 120 different subjects was used in addition to the roughly 700-subject first cohort. To predict cytomegalovirus infection status, the study combined high-throughput TCR immunosequencing, statistical association of individual TCRs with disease status, and machine learning. In a later analysis, previously published TCR beta repertoires from about 670 donors were re-analyzed and high-resolution HLA genotyping was added so that TCR occurrence patterns could be studied. Rather than drawing on any new phenotypic data, the later analysis identified candidate immune exposures from TCR beta sequences and the way those sequences occurred across donors. An earlier analysis of roughly 580 of the donors used high-throughput TCR beta sequencing to judge whether each TCR beta V gene segment behaved as functional or pseudogenic. Donor age, sex, ethnicity and CMV serostatus were collected together with the repertoire data. Genome-wide SNP genotypes for about 65% of the 666 donors were used in a later genetic analysis, which treated that subset as a discovery cohort. Every discovery cohort repertoire had been produced on one sequencing platform. HLA typing included class I and class II loci at four-digit resolution. The number of typed donors differed by locus: roughly 629-640 for A, B, C, DRB1 and DQB1; 500 to 550 for DQA1; approximately 600 for DPA1; and some 430 for DPB1. About five DR-DQ haplotypes were treated as single units for association and clustering because of strong linkage in the cohort. Across about 370 genotyped donors of the cohort, an average of roughly 200,000 unique TCR beta nucleotide sequences per donor were sequenced, and about a sixth of those sequences were non-productive.

Overall study results and their limits: At a false discovery rate of 0.05, a later analysis linked around 15,000 TCR beta sequences to specific HLA alleles. In a later analysis, HLA-associated TCR beta chains were found to be more clonally expanded and to have lower generation probabilities than equally common non-associated chains. A few of the identified cytomegalovirus-associated TCR beta chains were confirmed in vitro to be specific for cytomegalovirus antigens. The presence/absence analyses assumed that sequencing depth was roughly uniform across donors, and that assumption may not be true. In a later analysis, the rate of TCR association differed among HLA loci, with DRB1 alleles having the most associated TCRs and HLA-C alleles having the fewest. In a later genetic analysis, a missense DCLRE1C variant was associated with V-gene and J-gene trimming of TCR beta chains, and the association was replicated in an independent cohort. Cytomegalovirus status was reported to be diagnosed by the classifier with high specificity and sensitivity in both the original and validation cohorts. Compared with the roughly 600-donor mean, donors in an Asian-associated ancestry cluster had fewer N-insertions in productive TCRs, according to a later genetic analysis. Strong co-occurrence of HLA alleles, especially DR and DQ, made assigning TCR associations to individual alleles difficult. The study gave a list of over 150 TCR beta chains associated with cytomegalovirus. While some public TCRs were present in many individuals, most TCR sequences turned up only very rarely across donors. A further reported finding was that TCR beta sequences accurately predicted the HLA-A and HLA-B alleles for most subjects in the first cohort. HLA typing was unavailable for some donors at each locus, so association tests used only the typed subset. Because the 87-base-pair reads could not distinguish some IMGT-functional V segments, including TRBV6-2 and TRBV6-3, those segments were excluded. Only TCR beta chains were sequenced in this cohort, and the absence of alpha or paired-chain data limited detectable features. It was suggested by the authors that the approach could potentially be generalized to other disease states and immunological phenotypes. Several of the top co-occurrence clusters appeared to be linked to parvovirus B19, influenza, CMV and Epstein-Barr virus, according to a later analysis. In a later analysis, most CMV-associated TCR beta chains were found to appear HLA-restricted, with HLA associations seemingly driven largely by CMV exposure. The only immune exposure information available for the cohort was CMV serostatus. Roughly 15 rarely observed V segments, including chromosome 9 orphons, were excluded from the earlier analysis of approximately 600 of the donors because counts were too low. The sequencing pipeline was judged likely to have produced a cluster of highly shared sequence variants as a technical artifact. Broadly in line with IMGT annotations, most TCR beta V segments showed up in productive rearrangements about 90% or about 30% of the time in an earlier analysis of several hundred of the donors. Linkage disequilibrium might explain the correlated functional status among segregating V segments, but an unknown experimental factor could not be excluded.

Points on this clone: The antigen this receptor binds is unknown. No base qualities exist here, and no much larger clone lies one base off it.

The cohort comprised some 730 healthy bone marrow donors. At the time of sampling, all cohort members were nominally healthy, though unrecorded immune exposures were likely present. The donor was CMV seronegative and was included in the group of under 450 seronegative cohort members. Each donor provided a peripheral blood sample, and peripheral blood mononuclear cells were used for TCR beta sequencing. The Qiagen DNeasy Blood Extraction Kit was used to extract genomic DNA from the blood cell samples. The CDR3 runs 18 amino acids, cysteine and phenylalanine included. Solely the CDR3 DNA is kept, with 54 bases framed from the first base. CDR1 and CDR2, looked up from the germline V gene, are MGHRA and YSYEKL. Relative to germline, V is 1 base shorter and J is 0 bases shorter, with 18 bases between their ends. The library was made by the immunoSEQ multiplex PCR assay. For the multiplex PCR, a mixture combining 60 forward primers for TCR Vbeta segments and 13 reverse primers for TCR Jbeta segments was used. Amplification of the CDR3 region of rearranged TCR beta genes was performed with a multiplex PCR assay on genomic DNA. On the Illumina HiSeq System, the amplified TCR beta libraries were sequenced as 87-base-pair reads. In the authors' own workflow: Across the 600 to 700 repertoires, a later analysis counted roughly 84 million unique TCR beta chains, around 11 million of which were shared by at least two donors. Raw reads were error-corrected and collapsed into unique sequences with a nearest-neighbor algorithm that merged closely related sequences to remove PCR and sequencing errors. Alignment of CDR3 sequences to IMGT reference sequences was used to assign V, D and J gene segments. For a sequence to be retained, a match of at least six nucleotides was required to both a V gene segment and a J gene segment. A rearrangement was called productive if the CDR3 had no stop codons and remained in frame with V and J, and every other rearrangement was called non-productive. CDR3 was defined according to IMGT convention as the region running from the second conserved V-encoded cysteine to the conserved J-encoded phenylalanine. Sequences without an unambiguous match to a single V gene segment were excluded from the earlier analysis of approximately 560 of the donors. An earlier analysis of almost 600 of the donors classified V segments as functional when productive rearrangements were above 56.7% and as segregating when the standard deviation between donors was above 5%. A statistical classification framework was developed to diagnose cytomegalovirus status using the catalog of TCR beta chain sequences. In a later analysis, TCR nucleotide sequences were compared against IMGT/GENE-DB human TR gene sequences so that V and J genes could be assigned. The TCRdist pipeline was used in a later analysis to assign CDR3 sequences and most-parsimonious VDJ recombination scenarios. In a later analysis, each TCR beta chain was defined by its CDR3 amino acid sequence together with its V-gene family, and reads lacking a unique V-gene family were excluded. To address suspected cross-contamination and a sequencing artifact, a later analysis removed a few hundred highly shared, low-generation-probability nucleotide sequences. In a later analysis, a clonal expansion index was calculated for each public chain from normalized within-repertoire ranks of inferred template counts. In a later analysis, generation probabilities were computed using a VDJ recombination model fitted to out-of-frame rearrangements, and the results were checked against IGoR. In a later analysis, hypergeometric tests were used to score TCR-TCR, TCR-HLA and TCR-CMV co-occurrence, with a repertoire-size bias correction applied to TCR pairs. To estimate false discovery rates, a later analysis permuted the HLA or CMV assignments 20 times. In a later analysis, co-occurring TCRs were grouped using DBSCAN, and TCRdist sequence similarity was added for clustering within HLA-allele-positive subsets. Repertoires with fewer than 30,000 or more than 120,000 public chains were left out of co-occurrence clustering, as were roughly five repertoires with anomalous nucleotide sharing. The clones in this table, taken by TCRdb from immuneACCESS, are in-frame only. Not every clone is retained; where verified, under half of the shortfall comes from an unresolved V gene, and the cause of the rest is unknown. The V and J calls and clone size come from that table; D and trimming were worked out from the DNA. Across this sample there are some 160,000 clones, with approximately 79% seen only once. The ten largest clones add up to about 1.7% of the sample.

The rearranged segments are TRBV4-1 and TRBJ1-1; matching of 6 bases hints at TRBD1 as the D gene. The sample taken for sequencing was PBMCs. The clonotype was recovered from a woman in her twenties or thirties in good health and CMV-seronegative. CDR3 reads: CASSQVVTGWGMNTEAFF. The nucleotide sequence is TGCGCCAGCAGCCAAGTCGTGACAGGCTGGGGAATGAACACTGAAGCTTTCTTT.